The next 18 T cell receptor beta chains were all read from a single sample in a study of regulatory T cells in long-lasting Graves disease. Time point in this sample: persistent/refractory GD, antithyroid drugs over 5 years with positive TRAb. Extracted RNA from PBMCs served as the source of the TCR library. Building of the TCR beta libraries involved iRepertoire HTBI primers and Arm-PCR of CDR3 regions. MiXCR, applied by TCRdb to the multiplex PCR reads, yields one record per CDR3 protein. Here the sample spans about 420,000 distinct CDR3 sequences, less than 25% being singletons. The sample consisted of peripheral blood mononuclear cells (PBMCs), taken when the disease was refractory, from a patient treated with antithyroid drugs. Source of these receptors: a female donor with Graves disease.

This chain connects TRBV6-5 to TRBJ2-7, with TRBD2 identical over 11 bases. There are 19 residues in the CDR3. Unmatched junction bases numbered 13, after V lost 0 bases and J lost 3 bases. The germline gives CDR1 MNHEY, CDR2 SVGAGI. CDR3 region: CASSYSPTSGVRRSYEQYF. In DNA, the CDR3 is TGTGCCAGCAGTTACTCACCGACTAGCGGGGTGCGACGGAGCTACGAGCAGTACTTC.

This clonotype was found many times. CDR3 loop: CASGYGIAKNIQYF. In DNA form, the CDR3 reads TGTGCTAGTGGTTATGGGATAGCCAAAAACATTCAGTACTTC. The chain carries TRBV12-5 and TRBJ2-4; D is ambiguous. The CDR3 contains 14 residues. Germline-derived CDR1 and CDR2 are LGHNT and FRNRAP. The V end was cut by 4 bases, the J end by 0 bases, with 7 bases between.

The CDR3 sequence: CASSFTYLDRDTEAFF. The DNA for the CDR3 is TGTGCCAGCAGCTTCACTTACCTGGACAGGGACACTGAAGCTTTCTTT. The chain carries TRBV7-2 and TRBJ1-1; 8 nucleotides align to TRBD1. V shed 3 bases and J 3 bases; nucleotides not matched to a gene: 9. The CDR3 has 16 residues. From germline, CDR1 is SGHTA and CDR2 FQGNSA.

Points on this clonotype: At one end, the junction sequence differs from germline, possibly due to a read error. In DNA form, the CDR3 reads TGTGCCTGCAGCTTAGTTAGCGGGAGGGACACCGGGGAGCTGTTTTTT. It specifies CACSLVSGRDTGELFF. The V gene is TRBV7-2, the J gene TRBJ2-2; 11 bases are a match to TRBD2. The CDR3 sequence is 16 residues long. CDR1 is SGHTA and CDR2 is FQGNSA in the germline V gene. Full variable domain (rest looked up from reference TRBV7-2 and TRBJ2-2): GAGVSQSPSNKVTEKGKDVELRCDPISGHTALYWYRQSLGQGLEFLIYFQGNSAPDKSGLPSDRFSAERTGGSVSTLTIQRTQQEDSAVYLCACSLVSGRDTGELFFGEGSRLTVL.

In this sample, this clonotype turned up many times. The chain employs TRBV9 and TRBJ1-2; D might be TRBD1 (5 bases). The CDR3 consists of 16 residues. The germline V gene encodes CDR1 SGDLS and CDR2 YYNGEE. Trimming stripped 3 bases from V and 0 bases from J, with 15 bases between. The CDR3 DNA reads as TGTGCCAGCAGCGGACACGGACAAACCGCTAACTATGGCTACACCTTC. Residues: CASSGHGQTANYGYTF.

The chain joins TRBV18 to TRBJ2-2; 7 nucleotides match TRBD1. Unmatched junction bases numbered 6, after V lost 8 bases and J lost 0 bases. This CDR3 spans 15 amino acids. CDR1 is KGHSH and CDR2 is LQKENI in the germline V gene. The CDR3 protein is CASPSGQANTGELFF. In DNA form, the CDR3 reads TGTGCCAGCCCGTCCGGACAGGCGAACACCGGGGAGCTGTTTTTT.

The rearrangement uses TRBV7-9 and TRBJ1-4; 7 bases agree with TRBD1. Trimming took 5 bases from V and 6 from J; bases not matched to a gene: 9. CDR1 and CDR2 from the germline V gene are SEHNR and FQNEAQ (reference sequence). The CDR3 runs to 15 residues. In DNA form, the CDR3 reads TGTGCCAGCAGCCCGGGACAGTTGAATGATGAAAAACTGTTTTTT. Amino acid sequence: CASSPGQLNDEKLFF.

This chain links TRBV3-1 with TRBJ2-7; TRBD2 matches 15 bases. CDR3 length equals 16 residues. The germline V gene encodes CDR1 LGHDT and CDR2 YNNKEL (reference sequence). Losses at the gene ends were 4 bases for V and 6 bases for J; bases not matched to a gene: 7. The CDR3 reads CASSLRTSGRALEQYF. The CDR3 bases are TGTGCCAGCAGCCTCCGGACTAGCGGGAGGGCCCTCGAGCAGTACTTC.

This clonotype has a count of ten or more. The gene calls are TRBV20-1 and TRBJ1-6, with D uncertain. The V end lost 3 bases, the J end lost 6 bases, and 9 bases lay between the germline ends. The CDR3 contains 13 residues. Per the germline V gene, CDR1 is DFQATT and CDR2 is SNEGSKA (reference sequence). As DNA, the CDR3 is TGCAGTGCTAGGGGTGGCTCTAATTCACCCCTCCACTTT. Encoded protein: CSARGGSNSPLHF.

This clonotype came up many times. The V call is TRBV5-1, the J call TRBJ2-7; 7 bases line up with TRBD1. CDR3 length: 15 residues. V was clipped by 2 bases and J by 2 bases; unmatched bases: 7. CDR1 is SGHRS and CDR2 is YFSETQ in the germline V gene. This CDR3 reads CASSFWRQGTYEQYF. Here the CDR3 DNA reads TGCGCCAGCAGCTTTTGGCGACAGGGAACCTACGAGCAGTACTTC.

This clonotype was counted only a few times. The CDR3 region has the DNA TGTGCCAGTAGGTCACAGGGTGGTTCACCCCTCCACTTT. Its translation: CASRSQGGSPLHF. This rearrangement joins TRBV19 to TRBJ1-6, with D possibly matching TRBD1 (6 bases). Trimming shortened V by 6 bases and J by 9 bases, and 12 bases separated the two germline ends. CDR1 LNHDA and CDR2 SQIVND come from the germline V gene (reference sequence). The CDR3 is 13 amino acids.

This clonotype was observed at least ten times. The V call is TRBV20-1, the J call TRBJ2-7; 14 bases align to TRBD2. This CDR3 contains 14 residues. V shed 5 bases and J 7 bases; nucleotides not matched to a gene: 7. Per the germline V gene, CDR1 is DFQATT and CDR2 is SNEGSKA (reference sequence). CDR3 bases: TGCAGTGCTCGCGGGACTAGCGGGAGAAGAGAGCAGTACTTC. Its protein product is CSARGTSGRREQYF.

Ten or more counts support this clonotype. V usage is TRBV6-9 and J usage is TRBJ1-1; maybe TRBD1 (6 bases). The V and J ends lost 3 bases and 1 base respectively, with 12 bases between them. This CDR3 is built from 15 residues. Germline CDR1 MNHGY, CDR2 SVAAGI. CDR3 DNA sequence: TGTGCCAGCAGTTACCAAGGGGGAAGGAACACTGAAGCTTTCTTT. Its protein product is CASSYQGGRNTEAFF.

A note on this clonotype: A junction boundary mismatches the germline segment, possibly from a read error. This chain uses TRBV19 with TRBJ1-2; D is ambiguous. Per the germline V gene, CDR1 is LNHDA and CDR2 is SQIVND (reference sequence). The CDR3 is 13 residues long. The CDR3 coding sequence is TGTGCCAGTAGTAGGTTAGGCGACCAAGGCTGCACCTTC. This sequence encodes CASSRLGDQGCTF.

The CDR3 nucleotides read TGTGCCAGCAGTCCGACCGGACAGGGGGCTGAAGCTTTCTTT. Protein: CASSPTGQGAEAFF. This chain uses TRBV12-3 or TRBV12-4 with TRBJ1-1; 10 bases match TRBD1. The CDR3 is 14 amino acids. Unmatched junction bases numbered 6, after V lost 5 bases and J lost 6 bases.

This clonotype was counted a few times. This chain joins TRBV7-7 and TRBJ2-5, with D perhaps TRBD2 (5 bases). Germline CDR1 is SSHAT and CDR2 is FNYEAQ (reference sequence). The CDR3 has 16 amino acids. V lost 1 base and J 7 bases, leaving 19 bases between the germline ends. The CDR3 loop is CASSLGRTVQGGTQYF. Here the CDR3 DNA reads TGTGCCAGCAGCTTAGGACGGACGGTCCAAGGAGGGACCCAGTACTTC.

The table lists this clonotype with many counts. The chain uses TRBV2 and TRBJ1-1; D not certain. This CDR3 has 13 residues. The ends were cut back, 4 bases at V and 6 bases at J, with 12 bases in the middle. The germline CDR1 and CDR2 sequences are SNHLY and FYNNEI. The DNA for the CDR3 is TGTGCCAGCAGTGGGGGTTCGATGGCTGAAGCTTTCTTT. The encoded protein is CASSGGSMAEAFF.

The sample holds a few counts of this clonotype. The rearrangement uses TRBV30 and TRBJ1-1; no firm D call. CDR3 size: 13 residues. Germline-derived CDR1 and CDR2 are GTSNPN and SVGIG (reference sequence). Trimming took off 4 bases at V and 0 bases at J, with 9 bases between the two ends. The CDR3 protein is CAWKVVVNTEAFF. The DNA for the CDR3 is TGTGCCTGGAAGGTCGTAGTGAACACTGAAGCTTTCTTT.